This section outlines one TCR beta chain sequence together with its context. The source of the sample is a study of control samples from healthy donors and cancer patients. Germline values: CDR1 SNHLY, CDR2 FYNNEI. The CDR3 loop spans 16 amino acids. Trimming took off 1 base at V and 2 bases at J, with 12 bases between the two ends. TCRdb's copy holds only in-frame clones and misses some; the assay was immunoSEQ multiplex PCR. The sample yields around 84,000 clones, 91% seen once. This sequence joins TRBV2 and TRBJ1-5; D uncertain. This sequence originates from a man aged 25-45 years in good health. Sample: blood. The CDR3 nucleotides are TGTGCCAGCAGTGAAGTCCGGGCGTCGGGCAATCAGCCCCAGCATTTT. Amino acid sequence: CASSEVRASGNQPQHF.